A single sample is the source of the 24 T cell receptor beta chains below, sequenced in a study of T cell responses to AZD1222 COVID-19 vaccine. Clones were read by immunoSEQ multiplex PCR, and TCRdb kept only the in-frame ones, dropping some. Of more than 85,000 clones listed, 75% to 90% are singletons. The input for sequencing was peripheral blood, taken on day 0 of AZD1222 vaccination. These receptors were obtained from an adult in good health.

This chain joins TRBV12-5 and TRBJ2-5, with 10 bases fitting TRBD1. This CDR3 has 14 residues. Germline V gene sequence: CDR1 LGHNT, CDR2 FRNRAP. The J segment lost 3 bases and the V segment lost 3 bases, leaving 1 base of the junction unmatched. The CDR3 coding sequence is TGTGCTAGTGGTTTTGGGACAGGGGAAGAGACCCAGTACTTC. Translation: CASGFGTGEETQYF.

The J gene is TRBJ2-7, the V gene TRBV6-2 or TRBV6-3; 11 positions match TRBD2. CDR3 size: 15 residues. Germline V gene sequence: CDR1 MNHEY, CDR2 SVGEGT. J was trimmed by 6 bases and V by 5 bases; bases with no gene match: 9. The DNA for the CDR3 is TGTGCCAGCAGTGACCCGGGACTAGCGGTTTTCGAGCAGTACTTC. Translating gives CASSDPGLAVFEQYF.

This chain uses TRBV27 with TRBJ2-7; the D gene is possibly TRBD2 (6 bases). Germline V gene sequence: CDR1 MNHEY, CDR2 SMNVEV (reference sequence). The CDR3 totals 18 residues. V was trimmed by 2 bases and J by 3 bases, leaving 23 bases between them. The CDR3 region is CASSLAGLGRAGIYEQYF. The CDR3 DNA reads TGTGCCAGCAGTTTAGCGGGGCTGGGAAGGGCCGGTATCTACGAGCAGTACTTC.

This sequence joins TRBV6-6 and TRBJ1-2; D perhaps matches TRBD1 (6 bases). V was cut by 4 bases and J by 0 bases, with 12 bases left in between. Germline lookup yields CDR1 MNHNY and CDR2 SVGAGI (reference sequence). CDR3 length equals 15 residues. The CDR3 here is CASSWGHQANYGYTF. CDR3 DNA sequence: TGTGCCAGCAGTTGGGGACACCAAGCTAACTATGGCTACACCTTC.

The chain carries TRBV4-1 and TRBJ2-3, with 9 nucleotides matching TRBD2. V shed 4 bases and J 6 bases; nucleotides not matched to a gene: 14. The CDR3 has 17 residues. From germline, CDR1 is MGHRA and CDR2 YSYEKL. The CDR3 nucleotides are TGCGCCAGCAGCCTCAGCGGGGGGCGACAGTTAGCCGATACGCAGTATTTT. This gives the protein CASSLSGGRQLADTQYF.

The chain is built from TRBV7-3 and TRBJ1-1, with D possibly matching TRBD1 (5 bases). Germline assignment: CDR1 SGHTA and CDR2 FQGTGA. This CDR3 has 13 amino acids. The germline V and J ends were trimmed by 5 bases and 3 bases, with 10 bases remaining between them. The CDR3 here is CASSPGADTEAFF. As DNA, the CDR3 is TGTGCCAGCAGCCCCGGGGCTGACACTGAAGCTTTCTTT.

V usage is TRBV18 and J usage is TRBJ1-2; D may be TRBD1 (5 bases). With 0 bases removed from V and 8 bases from J, the gap between germline ends came to 13 bases. The CDR3 extends over 14 amino acids. Germline assignment: CDR1 KGHSH and CDR2 LQKENI. The DNA of the CDR3 is TGTGCCAGCTCACCACCCATACGGACAAACGGCTACACCTTC. It encodes CASSPPIRTNGYTF.

This chain uses TRBV5-4 with TRBJ2-3; 8 positions match TRBD2. The length of the CDR3 is 16 residues. V was clipped by 4 bases and J by 0 bases; unmatched bases: 7. Germline V gene sequence: CDR1 SGHNT, CDR2 YYREEE (reference sequence). The CDR3, as DNA: TGTGCCAGCAGCCATAGCGGGGCCTCTAGCACAGATACGCAGTATTTT. It translates to CASSHSGASSTDTQYF.

The rearrangement links TRBV19 to TRBJ2-2, with D possibly matching TRBD1 (6 bases). CDR1 is LNHDA, CDR2 SQIVND, per germline (reference sequence). Trimming removed 10 bases from V and 4 bases from J, with 22 bases in between. The CDR3 sequence is 16 residues long. CDR3 amino acids: CATSIYTPTGTGELFF. CDR3 DNA: TGTGCCACCTCAATATACACACCGACAGGCACCGGGGAGCTGTTTTTT.

This chain joins TRBV3-1 (or the pseudogene TRBV3-2) and TRBJ1-1; possibly TRBD1 for D (5 bases). Between the trimmed V and J ends, which lost 0 bases and 8 bases, there was a span of 19 bases. Germline CDR1 LGHDT, CDR2 YNNKEL (reference sequence). The length of the CDR3 is 16 residues. The DNA of the CDR3 is TGTGCCAGCAGCCAAGATATGGGGCAGGACGCACCAGAAGCTTTCTTT. It is translated as CASSQDMGQDAPEAFF.

The V gene is TRBV11-2, the J gene TRBJ1-1; D might be TRBD1 (6 bases). Trimming removed 5 bases from V and 6 bases from J, with 16 bases in between. This CDR3 is built from 14 residues. Per the germline V gene, CDR1 is SGHAT and CDR2 is FQNNGV. The chain's CDR3 is CASSPRGTPSEAFF. CDR3 coding DNA: TGTGCCAGCAGCCCCAGAGGGACACCATCTGAAGCTTTCTTT. The full variable domain, completed using reference TRBV11-2 and TRBJ1-1, is EAGVAQSPRYKIIEKRQSVAFWCNPISGHATLYWYQQILGQGPKLLIQFQNNGVVDDSQLPKDRFSAERLKGVDSTLKIQPAKLEDSAVYLCASSPRGTPSEAFFGQGTRLTVV.

The gene calls are TRBV28 and TRBJ1-6, with D perhaps matching TRBD1 (5 bases). The germline V gene encodes CDR1 MDHEN and CDR2 SYDVKM. This CDR3 contains 15 residues. V was trimmed by 3 bases and J by 4 bases, leaving 10 bases between them. DNA for the CDR3: TGTGCCAGCAGTTTCCAGACAGCGTATAATTCACCCCTCCACTTT. This translates into CASSFQTAYNSPLHF.

The chain has TRBV15 and TRBJ1-5; D is undetermined. Between the trimmed V and J ends, which lost 5 bases and 1 base, there was a span of 6 bases. The CDR3 is 13 amino acids. CDR1 LNHNV and CDR2 YYDKDF come from the germline V gene (reference sequence). CDR3 sequence (DNA): TGTGCCACCAGCTATAACAGCAATCAGCCCCAGCATTTT. Protein product: CATSYNSNQPQHF.

The chain combines TRBV5-6 with TRBJ1-5; no reliable D call. Germline-derived CDR1 and CDR2 are SGHDT and YYEEEE. With 0 bases removed from V and 1 base from J, the gap between germline ends came to 5 bases. The CDR3 has 14 residues. The CDR3, as DNA: TGTGCCAGCAGCTTGGCACAGAGCAATCAGCCCCAGCATTTT. It yields the protein CASSLAQSNQPQHF.

The chain couples TRBV29-1 to TRBJ2-3; weak D call: TRBD2 (6 bases). This CDR3 is 15 amino acids long. The V end was cut by 0 bases, the J end by 3 bases, with 13 bases between. Looked up from germline, CDR1 is SQVTM and CDR2 is ANQGSEA. DNA of the CDR3: TGCAGCGTTGAAGATGACCCGGGAGCAACAGATACGCAGTATTTT. Translated, it gives CSVEDDPGATDTQYF.

The table lists this clone with a count of one. The chain links TRBV19 to TRBJ1-4; tentatively, D is TRBD1 (5 bases). V gave up 2 bases and J gave up 0 bases, with 19 bases separating them. CDR1 is LNHDA, CDR2 SQIVND, per germline (reference sequence). The CDR3 is 19 amino acids. The CDR3 bases are TGTGCCAGTAGTATAAGAGGGCAGGGAATGGAGTCAACTAATGAAAAACTGTTTTTT. Translated: CASSIRGQGMESTNEKLFF.

This sequence joins TRBV28 and TRBJ2-1; D possibly matches TRBD1 or TRBD2 (6 bases each). The CDR3 spans 13 residues. Germline V lookup: CDR1 MDHEN, CDR2 SYDVKM. Trimming pared 3 bases from V and 16 bases from J, leaving 19 bases between. The CDR3 sequence: CASSLMWGARPFF. In DNA, the CDR3 is TGTGCCAGCAGTTTGATGTGGGGGGCTCGTCCTTTCTTC. The variable domain in full, with the rest retrieved from reference TRBV28 and TRBJ2-1, is DVKVTQSSRYLVKRTGEKVFLECVQDMDHENMFWYRQDPGLGLRLIYFSYDVKMKEKGDIPEGYSVSREKKERFSLILESASTNQTSMYLCASSLMWGARPFFGPGTRLTVL.

This clone was counted between two and nine times. The genes are TRBV5-1 and TRBJ2-2; unclear D gene. Trimming left V 7 bases short and J 7 bases short, with 20 bases between. Germline V lookup: CDR1 SGHRS, CDR2 YFSETQ. This CDR3 spans 15 amino acids. The chain's CDR3 is CASRLGSQPSGELFF. CDR3 DNA: TGCGCCAGCCGTTTAGGTTCCCAGCCTAGCGGGGAGCTGTTTTTT.

This clone was seen only a few times. The genes are TRBV19 and TRBJ2-3, with D perhaps assigned TRBD1 or TRBD2 (6 bases each). With 3 bases removed from V and 3 bases from J, the gap between germline ends came to 16 bases. CDR1 and CDR2 from the germline V gene are LNHDA and SQIVND (reference sequence). The CDR3 is made up of 16 amino acids. CDR3 sequence: CASSIAGIRGTDTQYF. The CDR3, as DNA: TGTGCCAGTAGTATCGCGGGGATTAGGGGGACAGATACGCAGTATTTT.

The rearrangement joins TRBV3-1 (or the pseudogene TRBV3-2) to TRBJ2-1; D is uncertain. Germline V gene lookup returns CDR1 LGHDT and CDR2 YNNKEL (reference sequence). The CDR3 consists of 15 residues. The V gene lost 0 bases and the J gene lost 2 bases, with 8 bases spanning the gap. CDR3 coding DNA: TGTGCCAGCAGCCAAGAGCGGAGCACCTACAATGAGCAGTTCTTC. Its translation is CASSQERSTYNEQFF.

The chain is built from TRBV28 and TRBJ2-7; 8 bases agree with TRBD2. The CDR3 has 16 residues. Germline trimming cut 5 bases from V and 2 bases from J; bases unmatched to any gene: 11. Germline assignment: CDR1 MDHEN and CDR2 SYDVKM. For the CDR3, the DNA is TGTGCCAGCAGTCCCCTTAGCGGGACCATTCCCTACGAGCAGTACTTC. Amino acid sequence: CASSPLSGTIPYEQYF.

V usage is TRBV28 and J usage is TRBJ2-7; 9 bases match TRBD1. V shed 6 bases and J 9 bases; nucleotides not matched to a gene: 15. CDR1 MDHEN and CDR2 SYDVKM come from the germline V gene. CDR3 length: 15 amino acids. As DNA, the CDR3 is TGTGCCAGCAGCCCTACCGGGACAGGGAGTTTTGGGCAGTACTTC. As protein: CASSPTGTGSFGQYF.

This rearrangement joins TRBV10-3 to TRBJ2-1; 11 bases fit TRBD2. J lost 3 bases, V lost 2 bases, and 3 bases had no gene match. This CDR3 has 16 residues. CDR1 ENHRY and CDR2 SYGVKD come from the germline V gene. CDR3 loop: CAISEGGLAGYNEQFF. The CDR3 DNA reads as TGTGCCATCAGTGAGGGAGGACTAGCGGGCTACAATGAGCAGTTCTTC.

The chain uses TRBV27 and TRBJ1-5, with 9 bases matching TRBD1. The CDR3 runs to 16 residues. V was pared by 1 base and J by 11 bases, with 12 bases of the junction left unmatched. Germline CDR1 and CDR2: MNHEY and SMNVEV (reference sequence). CDR3 region: CASSLWGQGGDRTQHF. The DNA for the CDR3 is TGTGCCAGCAGTTTATGGGGACAGGGAGGGGATCGGACCCAGCATTTT.